This T cell receptor (beta chain) appears in the sequencing data of a study of lymphopenia after photon versus proton radiotherapy. Notes on the study in general: Better survival with proton therapy was suggested as possible, not demonstrated. Proton therapy kept repertoires fairly stable, unlike photons, which gained effector/memory cells.

Profiled with immunoSEQ multiplex PCR; TCRdb holds only in-frame clones, not every one. The data show tens of thousands of clones, around 83% seen once. A note on this clone: What it binds is unknown.

This clonotype was sampled from a man over 45 with gastric cancer. Sequencing was performed on peripheral blood, taken from a patient treated with photon-based radiotherapy.

This CDR3 is CASSLRKPGQGAGYTF. The CDR3 DNA is TGTGCCAGCAGTTTACGAAAGCCGGGACAGGGGGCTGGCTACACCTTC. This chain joins TRBV27 and TRBJ1-2, with 12 bases that match TRBD1. V lost 2 bases, J lost 7 bases, and 8 bases stayed unmatched. The CDR3 length is 16 residues. CDR1 MNHEY and CDR2 SMNVEV come from the germline V gene (reference sequence).